The entry that follows covers one T cell receptor beta chain sequence. Its antigen has not been determined. Nothing much larger sits one base from this clone, and base qualities are not available. The entry originates in a study of blood T cell repertoires in COVID-19 (dated by TCRdb to the early 2020s). Context from the whole study: Samples covering the acute and convalescent phases of COVID-19 were provided by collaborators in the United States, Italy and Spain. Nearly every sample came with metadata listing a de-identified subject ID, COVID-19 status, age in years and sex. The samples were drawn from two sources: the first 160 participants of the ongoing ImmuneRACE study, and 1,254 subjects contributed by 6 global collaborators. The prospective study material was composed of cDNA or gDNA derived from T cells, B-cell-depleted T cells, or PBMCs. Deeply sampled blood TCRbeta repertoires from subjects exposed to, actively infected with, or recovered from COVID-19 were included in the dataset. HLA class I and class II types, where available, came from metadata supplied by the sample provider rather than from assay-based typing. The repertoires were released in a freely available public database meant as a resource for research on the immune response to SARS-CoV-2.

General study outcomes and caveats: Clinical and demographic metadata were provided uncurated, with the amount varying by source and participant.

Whole blood was collected in K2EDTA tubes by collaborating institutions according to the institutions' own protocols. For TCRbeta analysis, collaborator samples were shipped as frozen whole blood, as isolated PBMCs, or as DNA extracted from either sample type. Cut back by 6 bases and 3 bases, the V and J ends lie 11 bases apart. The CDR3 goes from the cysteine to the phenylalanine over 13 residues. CDR3 DNA is the only sequence kept; it has 39 bases, read in frame from the first base. Looking up the germline V gene (reference sequence) yields CDR1 MNHEY and CDR2 SMNVEV. TCRbeta CDR3 regions were amplified from genomic DNA by means of the immunoSEQ Assay, a bias-controlled multiplex PCR. The study's processing was this. Nucleated cell counts per sample were estimated from amplification of reference gene primers within the assay. To quantify the absolute abundance of each unique TCRbeta CDR3 rearrangement, sequence reads were collapsed and filtered. For each sample, productive Simpson clonality was calculated as the square root of Simpson's diversity index across productive rearrangements. TCRdb re-hosts the immuneACCESS table, in-frame sequences only. Its copies lack some clones; in the studies checked, an unresolved V gene accounts for under half of them, and the cause for the rest is not known. The V and J calls and clone size were taken over from that table, and D and trimming were inferred from the DNA. Across this sample there are more than 95,000 clones, with around four fifths seen only once. 2% to 2.5% of the sample rests with the top ten.

The sequence came from a man aged 25-45 years with acute or convalescent COVID-19. Sequencing was done on a sample of peripheral blood. This sequence uses TRBV27 and TRBJ2-5; possibly the D gene is TRBD2, per 6 matching bases. For the CDR3, the sequence is CASRPRREETQYF. The nucleotide sequence is TGTGCCAGCAGACCGCGGAGGGAAGAGACCCAGTACTTC.